The text below deals with one T cell receptor beta chain. This sample was taken from a study of T cell responses to AZD1222 COVID-19 vaccine. The protocol was immunoSEQ multiplex PCR, while the TCRdb copy is restricted to in-frame clones and leaves out a portion. The sample carries some 130,000 clones, 80% to 90% recorded once. The CDR3 is made up of 12 amino acids. The germline V gene has CDR1 LGHNA and CDR2 YSLEER. Trimming took off 0 bases at V and 1 base at J, with 0 bases between the two ends. The input for sequencing was peripheral blood, taken on day 0 of AZD1222 vaccination. The chain is built from TRBV4-3 and TRBJ1-1; D uncertain. The clonotype comes from an adult in good health. CDR3 protein: CASSQENTEAFF. CDR3 in DNA: TGCGCCAGCAGCCAAGAGAACACTGAAGCTTTCTTT.